The rows below give T cell receptor beta chains drawn from one sample of a study of OX40 agonist ivuxolimab in advanced cancers. TCRdb's copy holds only in-frame clones and misses some; the assay was immunoSEQ multiplex PCR. This table has approximately 84,000 clones, 80% to 90% appearing once. The specimen was CD4+ or CD8+ T cells sorted from blood, collected in a trial of the OX40 agonist ivuxolimab. The receptor source for this set is an adult with an advanced solid tumor such as melanoma, head and neck, liver or kidney cancer. The CDR3 runs from the conserved cysteine through the conserved F or W. D genes are given only for firm matches. The size field is filled for only some rows; it gives once, few, many or a size class.

J,D,size,V,DNA,CDR3
TRBJ2-7,NA,NA,TRBV5-5,TGTGCCAGCAGCTTGAACATCGTTATGGGTAGCGCCTCCTACGAGCAGTACTTC,CASSLNIVMGSASYEQYF
TRBJ2-1,NA,NA,TRBV7-9,TGTGCCAGCAGCTTGGGTCGGTCTCTACACAATGAGCAGTTCTTC,CASSLGRSLHNEQFF
TRBJ2-6,TRBD1,NA,TRBV7-3,TGTGCCAGCAGCGAACAGGGGGCTGGGGCCAACGTCCTGACTTTC,CASSEQGAGANVLTF
TRBJ2-1,TRBD2,NA,TRBV5-1,TGCGCCAGCAGCTTGGGCGCTAGCGGTACCTACAATGAGCAGTTCTTC,CASSLGASGTYNEQFF
TRBJ1-6,NA,few,TRBV14,TGTGCCAGCAGCCAAGATGCCACCTATTCACCCCTCCACTTT,CASSQDATYSPLHF
TRBJ2-7,NA,NA,TRBV14,TGTGCCAGCAGCCAAGTCGGGAAGTTACAGTACTTC,CASSQVGKLQYF
TRBJ2-3,TRBD1,NA,TRBV7-9,TGTGCCAGCAGCCCACGACAGGGGTATTATACGCAGTATTTT,CASSPRQGYYTQYF
TRBJ2-6,NA,NA,TRBV7-9,TGTGCCAGCAGCCCGACGGGGGCCGGGATAGGGGCCAACGTCCTGACTTTC,CASSPTGAGIGANVLTF
TRBJ1-6,NA,few,TRBV27,TGTGCCAGCAGTTGGAGGGGGAGTAATTCACCCCTCCACTTT,CASSWRGSNSPLHF
TRBJ1-2,NA,NA,TRBV5-5,TGTGCCAGCAGCGGATCGGGACCCAATGCGAGGGGCTACACCTTC,CASSGSGPNARGYTF
TRBJ1-2,NA,once,TRBV19,TGTGCCAGTAGTGAGTTTGGGAACTATGGCTACACCTTC,CASSEFGNYGYTF
TRBJ2-3,NA,NA,TRBV28,TGTGCCAGCAGTTTCCCTAAGGGGTCGGATACGCAGTATTTT,CASSFPKGSDTQYF
TRBJ1-4,NA,NA,TRBV5-4,TGTGCCAGCAGCTCGGGACTTCAGCAAACTAATGAAAAACTGTTTTTT,CASSSGLQQTNEKLFF
TRBJ2-3,NA,NA,TRBV7-2,TGTGCCAGCAGCTTAGGTCGTCTCACAGATACGCAGTATTTT,CASSLGRLTDTQYF
TRBJ1-2,NA,NA,TRBV18,TGTGCCAGCTCACCACCGAGCAGGGATGGTGGCTACACCTTC,CASSPPSRDGGYTF
TRBJ1-2,NA,NA,TRBV9,TGTGCCAGCAGCGTATCCGGGGGGGCTGACTATGGCTACACCTTC,CASSVSGGADYGYTF
TRBJ2-2,NA,NA,TRBV11-2,TGTGCCAGCAGCTTAGCCTCAGGGAGAGGTGTGCGCGGGGAGCTGTTTTTT,CASSLASGRGVRGELFF
TRBJ1-3,TRBD1,NA,TRBV18,TGTGCCAGCTCACTGGTCAGGGGGTCGTTGATGAACACCATATATTTT,CASSLVRGSLMNTIYF
TRBJ2-2,NA,NA,TRBV27,TGTGCCAGCAGTTTACAAGGGGGAGGGGACACCGGGGAGCTGTTTTTT,CASSLQGGGDTGELFF
TRBJ1-2,TRBD1,NA,TRBV5-4,TGTGCCAGCAGCTGGACAGGGGGCCCTAACTATGGCTACACCTTC,CASSWTGGPNYGYTF
TRBJ2-7,TRBD2,NA,TRBV5-1,TGCGCCAGCAAACCTGGACTAGACTCCTACGAGCAGTACTTC,CASKPGLDSYEQYF
TRBJ1-2,NA,NA,TRBV30,TGTGCCTGGAGTGTGTCAGGGGTTGTTGGCTACACCTTC,CAWSVSGVVGYTF
TRBJ1-3,NA,NA,TRBV9,TGTGCCAGCAGAGGGAACTCTGGAAACACCATATATTTT,CASRGNSGNTIYF
TRBJ2-5,NA,NA,TRBV2,TGTGCCAGCGGCAGGGAGACCCAGTACTTC,CASGRETQYF
TRBJ2-3,NA,NA,TRBV11-3,TGTGCCAGCAGCTTAGATGGGGCCACAGATACGCAGTATTTT,CASSLDGATDTQYF
TRBJ1-5,NA,NA,TRBV7-6,TGTGCCAGCAGCTTAGCCCTGGGCAATCAGCCCCAGCATTTT,CASSLALGNQPQHF
TRBJ1-5,TRBD1,few,TRBV6-1,TGTGCCAGCAGTACCCGGACAGGGGATCAGCCCCAGCATTTT,CASSTRTGDQPQHF
TRBJ1-3,NA,NA,TRBV7-2,TGTGCCAGCAGCCCAGTTAGCCCAGGTTTTGGAAACACCATATATTTT,CASSPVSPGFGNTIYF
TRBJ2-6,NA,NA,TRBV19,TGTGCCAGTAGTCCAACTGGGGCCAACGTCCTGACTTTC,CASSPTGANVLTF
TRBJ1-6,NA,NA,TRBV2,TGTGCCAGCAGTGAAGACAGGGAATCTTCACCCCTCCACTTT,CASSEDRESSPLHF
TRBJ2-1,TRBD2,few,TRBV7-3,TGTGCCAGCAGCCTCCGCGGGGGCTACAATGAGCAGTTCTTC,CASSLRGGYNEQFF
TRBJ2-7,TRBD1,NA,TRBV19,TGTGCCAGTCGTCCAACCGGGACAGGGCGACCCTACGAGCAGTACTTC,CASRPTGTGRPYEQYF
TRBJ1-5,NA,NA,TRBV6-5,TGTGCCAGCAGTTACTCGAGGGGGGATCAGCCCCAGCATTTT,CASSYSRGDQPQHF
TRBJ2-2,NA,NA,TRBV7-6,TGTGCCAGCAGCGCGTCCTTCGCCGGGGAGCTGTTTTTT,CASSASFAGELFF
TRBJ2-2,TRBD1,NA,TRBV5-5,TGTGCCAGCAGCCCTAGATATACCGGGACAGTTTGGCTTTCCGGGGAGCTGTTTTTT,CASSPRYTGTVWLSGELFF
TRBJ1-6,NA,NA,TRBV6-6,TGTGCCAGCAGTTACCCTGGACGGAGGGGCTCACCCCTCCACTTT,CASSYPGRRGSPLHF
TRBJ2-7,NA,NA,TRBV7-8,TGTGCCAGCAGCCCACCCAGGGTTCCCTACGAGCAGTACTTC,CASSPPRVPYEQYF
TRBJ1-2,TRBD1,many,TRBV19,TGTGCCAGGGTTTTGACAGGGCTCCCGAGTGGCTACACCTTC,CARVLTGLPSGYTF
TRBJ1-5,TRBD1,NA,TRBV9,TGTGCCAGCAGCGTCGGGACAGTCAATCAGCCCCAGCATTTT,CASSVGTVNQPQHF
TRBJ2-5,NA,once,TRBV28,TGTGCCAGCAACCTAGGGGTTTTCGAGACCCAGTACTTC,CASNLGVFETQYF
TRBJ2-1,NA,NA,TRBV6-1,TGTGCCAGCAGTGAGTTGAACCAGGGGGGCTACAATGAGCAGTTCTTC,CASSELNQGGYNEQFF
TRBJ2-3,NA,NA,TRBV2,TGTGCCAGCATAAGAGGCTCTAGCACAGATACGCAGTATTTT,CASIRGSSTDTQYF
TRBJ2-5,NA,NA,TRBV6-1,TGTGCCAGCGACCGAGGGGGGCAAGAGACCCAGTACTTC,CASDRGGQETQYF
TRBJ2-7,NA,NA,TRBV29-1,TGCAGCGTTGAGCTTCCGGGACGGAACTCCTACGAGCAGTACTTC,CSVELPGRNSYEQYF
TRBJ1-5,NA,NA,TRBV5-4,TGTGCCAGCAGCGTGGTTGGACAGCCCCAGCATTTT,CASSVVGQPQHF
TRBJ2-5,NA,NA,TRBV7-9,TGTGCCAGCAGCTTAAGTACTATGGAAGGAGGGCAAGAGACCCAGTACTTC,CASSLSTMEGGQETQYF
TRBJ1-1,TRBD1,once,TRBV6-1,TGTGCCAGCAGGGGCAGGGGGGGCACTGAAGCTTTCTTT,CASRGRGGTEAFF
TRBJ2-3,NA,few,TRBV7-3,TGTGCCAGCAGCTTAAGTACTAGCACAGATACGCAGTATTTT,CASSLSTSTDTQYF
TRBJ1-1,NA,NA,TRBV6-5,TGTGCCAGCAGTTACATGGGGGGCACTGAAGCTTTCTTT,CASSYMGGTEAFF
TRBJ2-7,NA,once,TRBV9,TGTGCCAGCAGCCCCTCCGGGATGGGCCCGACGCAGTACTTC,CASSPSGMGPTQYF
TRBJ2-3,NA,NA,TRBV5-1,TGCGCCAGCAGCCTCAACACAGCGAGCACAGATACGCAGTATTTT,CASSLNTASTDTQYF
TRBJ1-3,NA,NA,TRBV6-6,TGTGCCAGCAGTAGTGAAGGAAACACCATATATTTT,CASSSEGNTIYF
TRBJ1-2,NA,NA,TRBV11-2,TGTGCCAGCAGCTCGGAGACCCAGAACCGTAACTATGGCTACACCTTC,CASSSETQNRNYGYTF